A single T cell receptor beta chain is shown here with its context. These data come from a study of blood T cell repertoires in COVID-19. The protocol was immunoSEQ multiplex PCR, while the TCRdb copy is restricted to in-frame clones and leaves out a portion. The data show about 530,000 clones, 85% to 90% seen once. The CDR3 consists of 13 residues. Trimming removed 5 bases from V and 7 bases from J, with 12 bases in between. Germline V gene lookup returns CDR1 MGHRA and CDR2 YSYEKL. It was during active infection that Seattle patients were enrolled and then longitudinally followed. The sequenced sample consisted of peripheral blood. This receptor was identified in a woman aged 50 to 60 with COVID-19, enrolled during active disease. This chain joins TRBV4-1 and TRBJ1-5, with a weak D call TRBD1 (5 bases). The CDR3 spells CASSAGPRQPQHF. For the CDR3, the DNA is TGCGCCAGCAGCGCGGGGCCTAGGCAGCCCCAGCATTTT.